Presented here are 5 T cell receptor beta chains from one specimen sequenced in a study of T cell repertoires in cytomegalovirus infection. In TCRdb, the reads were re-called with MiXCR into one record per CDR3 protein. The sample lists a few hundred thousand distinct CDR3 sequences, approximately 18% occurring once. Sequenced sample: PBMCs. These receptors originate from a human donor in good health (CMV status not recorded). Some clones in this sample may be carry-over from other donors' samples.

The chain uses TRBV28 and TRBJ1-5, with D maybe TRBD1 (6 bases). The CDR3 runs 14 residues. Per the germline V gene, CDR1 is MDHEN and CDR2 is SYDVKM. V lost 6 bases and J lost 4, with 13 bases in between. The CDR3 loop reads CASSLITGNQPQHF. CDR3 DNA sequence: TGTGCCAGCAGCCTTATAACAGGGAATCAGCCCCAGCATTTT.

This clonotype appeared many times. The rearrangement joins TRBV7-2 to TRBJ1-4; 8 bases agree with TRBD1. V dropped 5 bases and J dropped 3; count of bases not matched to a gene: 5. Germline V gene data show CDR1 as SGHTA and CDR2 as FQGNSA. This CDR3 has 15 amino acids. This CDR3 reads CASSPQGAANEKLFF. Here the CDR3 DNA reads TGTGCCAGCAGCCCCCAGGGGGCAGCTAATGAAAAACTGTTTTTT.

This clonotype came up many times. J is TRBJ2-7 and V is TRBV7-2, with a tentative D call TRBD1 (6 bases). CDR1 is SGHTA, CDR2 FQGNSA, per germline. Deletions cut 1 base from V and 2 bases from J, with 12 bases between. There are 15 residues in the CDR3. The chain's CDR3 is CASSLVGGQAYEQYF. The CDR3, as DNA: TGTGCCAGCAGCTTAGTAGGGGGACAAGCCTACGAGCAGTACTTC.

This clonotype was observed a few times. The rearrangement joins TRBV7-9 to TRBJ1-4, with D unresolved. The CDR3 spans 14 residues. V was shortened by 6 bases and J by 10 bases, with 18 bases between the two germline ends. CDR1 is SEHNR, CDR2 FQNEAQ, per germline (reference sequence). The CDR3 loop is CASSGSSDRGKLFF. CDR3 bases: TGTGCCAGCAGTGGGTCCTCCGATCGTGGAAAACTGTTTTTT.

Many counts were recorded for this clonotype. This chain connects TRBV4-1 to TRBJ2-7; D gene uncertain. Germline CDR1 MGHRA, CDR2 YSYEKL. The CDR3 length is 15 residues. V gave up 1 base and J gave up 0 bases, with 10 bases separating them. CDR3 residues: CASSQGLTSSYEQYF. The CDR3 coding sequence is TGCGCCAGCAGCCAAGGCCTGACGAGCTCCTACGAGCAGTACTTC.